The 10 T cell receptor beta chains presented below share a single source sample, sequenced in a study of blood T cells in healthy people across ages. Sample-barcoded 5' priming and a J-beta primer mix drove a second PCR of roughly 6 to 12 cycles. Via MiXCR, TCRdb re-called the 5' RACE reads, giving one row per CDR3 protein. This sample yields 650,000 to 800,000 distinct CDR3 sequences, of which 52% are seen a single time; roughly 14% belongs to the top ten. Input material: blood. The receptor source for this set is a woman over 75 in good health.

This CDR3 is CSVEPEGGGDEQYF. The CDR3 nucleotides read TGCAGCGTTGAACCGGAGGGCGGGGGTGACGAGCAGTACTTC. This sequence joins TRBV29-1 and TRBJ2-7, with TRBD2 identical over 7 bases. Losses at the gene ends were 2 bases for V and 5 bases for J; bases not matched to a gene: 9. The length of the CDR3 is 14 residues. Germline assignment: CDR1 SQVTM and CDR2 ANQGSEA.

There are a few counts of this clonotype. The V call is TRBV2, the J call TRBJ2-5; D is possibly TRBD1 (6 bases). The germline gives CDR1 SNHLY, CDR2 FYNNEI. The V and J ends lost 10 bases and 1 base respectively, with 19 bases between them. This CDR3 region has 15 residues. The CDR3 loop reads CATKLAGAPQETQYF. In nucleotides, the CDR3 is TGTGCCACCAAGCTAGCAGGGGCGCCCCAAGAGACCCAGTACTTC.

This clonotype was seen a few times. This clone may be a read error of a much larger clone one base away. The chain has TRBV29-1 and TRBJ2-4; D is unresolved. TRBJ2-7 explains the end of the DNA better; the J call may be wrong. This CDR3 contains 11 residues. Per germline, CDR1 SQVTM and CDR2 ANQGSEA. The CDR3: CSGADAYEQYF. CDR3 in DNA: TGCAGCGGTGCTGACGCCTACGAGCAGTACTTC.

To note about this clonotype: A much larger clonotype is one base distant, so this may be a read error. This sequence joins TRBV28 and TRBJ1-6; 8 positions agree with TRBD1. This CDR3 comprises 15 residues. V gave up 5 bases and J gave up 8 bases; unmatched junction bases: 8. CDR1 and CDR2 from the germline V gene are MDHEN and SYDVKM. The CDR3, as DNA: TGTGCCAGCAGTCCTACAGGGGGAGAGGATTCACCCCTCCACTTT. Protein: CASSPTGGEDSPLHF.

Many counts were recorded for this clonotype. The rearrangement joins TRBV5-1 to TRBJ2-1; D may match TRBD1 or TRBD2 (5 bases each). The CDR3 is 14 residues long. Germline CDR1 and CDR2: SGHRS and YFSETQ. V was cut by 4 bases and J by 5 bases, with 13 bases left in between. The DNA for the CDR3 is TGCGCCAGCAGCCACTCGGGACGAAACAATGAGCAGTTCTTC. Residues: CASSHSGRNNEQFF.

For this clonotype: This clone may be a read error of a much larger clone one base away. V is TRBV27 and J is TRBJ2-3, with D possibly matching TRBD2 (6 bases). The CDR3 has 14 amino acids. Germline loops: CDR1 MNHEY, CDR2 SMNVEV (reference sequence). Trimming pared 5 bases from V and 4 bases from J, leaving 13 bases between. CDR3 region: CASSTVLAADTQYF. CDR3 bases: TGTGCCAGCAGTACGGTACTAGCTGCAGATACGCAGTATTTT.

The gene calls are TRBV2 and TRBJ1-2; D is ambiguous. CDR1 and CDR2 (germline): SNHLY, FYNNEI. Trimming left V 7 bases short and J 4 bases short, with 22 bases between. CDR3 size: 16 residues. The CDR3 nucleotides are TGTGCCAGCACCTACAGCGTAGTGACGCCGAGCTATGGCTACACCTTC. Its protein is CASTYSVVTPSYGYTF.

This clonotype was seen at least ten times. The J gene is TRBJ2-7, the V gene TRBV28, with 7 nucleotides matching TRBD1. This CDR3 spans 15 amino acids. Germline CDR1 MDHEN, CDR2 SYDVKM. J was trimmed by 3 bases and V by 2 bases; bases with no gene match: 7. Here the CDR3 reads CASSLARQGIYEQYF. CDR3 bases: TGTGCCAGCAGTTTAGCCAGACAGGGAATCTACGAGCAGTACTTC.

This clonotype came up once. V usage is TRBV27 and J usage is TRBJ1-5, with TRBD1 identical over 10 bases. The CDR3 covers 18 residues. CDR1 and CDR2 from the germline V gene are MNHEY and SMNVEV (reference sequence). V lost 4 bases and J lost 0; bases outside the gene matches: 9. The CDR3 DNA sequence: TGTGCCAGCAGTTCCGCCCGGACAGGGGGAGGTAGCAATCAGCCCCAGCATTTT. As protein: CASSSARTGGGSNQPQHF.

On this clonotype itself: This may be a read error: a much more frequent sequence differs by one nucleotide. The rearrangement links TRBV20-1 to TRBJ2-4; TRBD2 agrees at 13 bases. Germline CDR1 DFQATT, CDR2 SNEGSKA (reference sequence). V lost 5 bases, J lost 0 bases, and 10 bases stayed unmatched. The CDR3 totals 18 residues. CDR3 in DNA: TGCAGTGCTCACTTTCGGACTAGCGGGAGTGTAGCCAAAAACATTCAGTACTTC. Its protein product is CSAHFRTSGSVAKNIQYF.